The sequence of this T cell receptor beta chain was determined in a study of human T cells and chemical hapten exposure (dated by TCRdb to the early 2020s). With respect to the entire study: For sensitization, 2% DPC in acetone was applied to a roughly 2 cm by roughly 2 cm area of upper inner arm skin. The libraries were sequenced as a pool, and the TCR yield per sample differed mostly because of small variations in library volumes within the pool. Approximately 28 alopecia patients provided blood for TCR sequencing at one to four time points (pre-sensitization, 2, 6 and 24 weeks). Weekly therapeutic DPC doses were additionally applied to the scalp of patients throughout the approximately 25-week study period. Blood samples were taken from patients before sensitization (week 0) and then at 2, 6 and about 24 weeks after DPC sensitization. This study followed changes in the peripheral blood TCR repertoire in vivo during primary and secondary sensitization of alopecia patients to the hapten diphenylcyclopropenone (DPC). The mostly female patient cohort included alopecia areata with under or over 50% scalp involvement, alopecia totalis and alopecia universalis. Patch testing was done on the upper back using Finn chambers containing 0.01% DPC, and results were scored after 6 days according to International Contact Dermatitis Research Group standards.

The meaning of the sample's time point label: patch test 2, 6 weeks after DPC sensitization. Taken with the paper, the label for treatment or condition translates to: therapeutic diphenylcyclopropenone sensitization with weekly scalp DPC. At each patch-test visit, blood was drawn before the patch test was applied. Eligible patients were aged 18 to 70, diagnosed with alopecia, deemed suitable for DPC therapy, and excluded if pregnant. Total RNA was extracted from unfractionated whole blood collected in Tempus Blood RNA tubes. General conclusions and limits of the study: After repeated subsampling, changes were observed in the strength of the expansion versus patch-test correlation and in the threshold at which the correlation became significant. Significantly more large CDR3 similarity clusters were formed by expanded TCRs than by pre-sensitization or healthy control sets, consistent with antigen-driven responses. Alopecia, a presumed autoimmune disease, was present in all patients, so the immune response of the patients might differ from that of healthy individuals. Patch test score was positively correlated with the number of PT1 expanded TCRs, with significance at thresholds 8, 16 and 32 but not at 4. The number of TCRs above 1 in 1000 frequency did not change with DPC sensitization; there was no evidence of global repertoire structure alterations.

The germline V gene (reference sequence) supplies CDR1 MNHEY and CDR2 SMNVEV. The CDR3, from cysteine to phenylalanine, totals 15 residues. The kept DNA is CDR3 alone, 45 bases in frame from the first base. V is cut by 5 bases and J by 7 bases, and the space between the germline ends is 17 bases. This clonotype has ten or more counts. Its recognized antigen is unknown. There are no base qualities to consult, and no much larger clone falls within one base. Libraries were made using RACE. Sequencing was performed on a NextSeq 500. During library preparation, unique molecular identifiers were attached to individual cDNA molecules so that TCRs could be counted quantitatively and reproducibly. Each blood RNA sample was used to sequence both TCR alpha and TCR beta chains. In the paper's pipeline: The median number of TCRs per sample was approximately 96,000, ranging from about 20,000 to 690,600. V, J and CDR3 annotation of the TCR reads was carried out using the Decombinator software suite. For the PS versus PT1 abundance plots, all samples were subsampled to the same number of TCRs (28,000). Expanded TCRs were defined as absent before sensitization and observed at least eight times at the 2-week time point. Clones were called with MiXCR by TCRdb after fastp trimmed the public reads at Q25, and only in-frame beta chains were retained. Duplicate CDR3 protein sequences are folded into a single record with the most common DNA and genes. TCRdb assigned the V and J calls; the authors' analysis was not used. The sample yields about 110,000 distinct CDR3 sequences; roughly a tenth were counted once. The top ten constitute 3.1% of the sample.

This receptor was taken from a woman aged 35 to 49 with alopecia areata. Some clones in this sample may be carry-over from other donors' samples. This material consisted of whole blood, taken in connection with sensitization to the hapten diphenylcyclopropenone (DPC). The V and J segments used are TRBV27 and TRBJ1-4, with no reliable assignment of the D segment. CDR3 protein: CASSTGSAAPEKLFF. The DNA reads as follows: TGTGCCAGCAGTACCGGGTCGGCGGCGCCTGAAAAACTGTTTTTT.